This paragraph covers one T cell receptor (beta chain) sequence. Its antigen is as yet unknown. The PCR had 60 Vbeta and 13 Jbeta primers. Libraries were prepared by immunoSEQ multiplex PCR; TCRdb keeps only in-frame clonotypes and omits some of them. The sample yields some 120,000 clones, 55% to 75% seen once. This record belongs to a study of cytomegalovirus exposure and HLA in healthy donors. At the level of the study: Of all 400 or so donors who were genotyped, roughly 81% belonged to the Caucasian-associated ancestry cluster.

CDR1 is SNHLY, CDR2 FYNNEI, per germline. V lost 1 base and J lost 6, with 13 bases in between. This CDR3 spans 15 amino acids. Findings and limits, study-wide: Upon later analysis, TCR association rates were observed to vary by HLA locus, being highest for DRB1 and lowest for HLA-C. TRBV6-2, TRBV6-3 and other indistinguishable V segments were excluded. The listing of roughly 160 TCR beta chains classed them as cytomegalovirus-associated.

This sequence originates from a woman aged 40 to 50 in good health and CMV-seropositive. The sequencing input was PBMCs. The rearrangement joins TRBV2 to TRBJ1-5; weak D call: TRBD1 (6 bases). Here the CDR3 reads CASSEGTALVQPQHF. CDR3 sequence (DNA): TGTGCCAGCAGTGAAGGGACAGCCTTAGTTCAGCCCCAGCATTTT.